A single sample is the source of the 24 T cell receptor beta chains below, sequenced in a study of cytomegalovirus exposure and HLA in healthy donors. The PCR contained 60 Vbeta and 13 Jbeta primers. Using immunoSEQ multiplex PCR, the repertoire was profiled, and TCRdb retains in-frame clones only, with some absent. The table includes some 190,000 clones, approximately 80% detected once. The sample consisted of PBMCs. The receptors come from a boy between 2 and 15 years old in good health and CMV-seronegative.

The chain uses TRBV5-1 and TRBJ2-1; 14 nucleotides line up with TRBD2. This CDR3 has 17 residues. The V gene's germline CDR1 is SGHRS and CDR2 YFSETQ. Unmatched junction bases numbered 6, after V lost 5 bases and J lost 2 bases. CDR3 region: CASRPGTSGRTYNEQFF. DNA of the CDR3: TGCGCCAGCAGGCCTGGGACTAGCGGGAGAACCTACAATGAGCAGTTCTTC. Drawing the rest from reference TRBV5-1 and TRBJ2-1, the complete variable domain is KAGVTQTPRYLIKTRGQQVTLSCSPISGHRSVSWYQQTPGQGLQFLFEYFSETQRNKGNFPGRFSGRQFSNSRSEMNVSTLELGDSALYLCASRPGTSGRTYNEQFFGPGTRLTVL.

This clone was observed once. Compared with germline, one end of the junction differs, possibly owing to a read error. The chain couples TRBV5-1 to TRBJ2-2; 11 bases line up with TRBD2. Germline V gene data show CDR1 as SGHRS and CDR2 as YFSETQ. There are 17 residues in the CDR3. The CDR3 DNA sequence: TGCGCCAGCAGTTTGGGACTAGCGGATGGGGGTACCGGGGAGCTGTTTTTT. This gives the protein CASSLGLADGGTGELFF. The variable domain in full, completed from reference TRBV5-1 and TRBJ2-2, reads KAGVTQTPRYLIKTRGQQVTLSCSPISGHRSVSWYQQTPGQGLQFLFEYFSETQRNKGNFPGRFSGRQFSNSRSEMNVSTLELGDSALYLCASSLGLADGGTGELFFGEGSRLTVL.

This chain links TRBV5-1 with TRBJ2-3, with 13 bases aligning to TRBD2. CDR1 and CDR2 from the germline V gene are SGHRS and YFSETQ. The CDR3 has 16 amino acids. The V and J ends lost 2 bases and 1 base, in that order; junction bases with no gene match: 1. The CDR3: CASSLGLAGGTDTQYF. For the CDR3, the DNA is TGCGCCAGCAGCTTAGGACTAGCGGGAGGCACAGATACGCAGTATTTT. The entire variable domain, with the rest obtained from reference TRBV5-1 and TRBJ2-3, is as follows: KAGVTQTPRYLIKTRGQQVTLSCSPISGHRSVSWYQQTPGQGLQFLFEYFSETQRNKGNFPGRFSGRQFSNSRSEMNVSTLELGDSALYLCASSLGLAGGTDTQYFGPGTRLTVL.

The chain employs TRBV10-3 and TRBJ2-7, with 7 bases that match TRBD1. Germline loops: CDR1 ENHRY, CDR2 SYGVKD. This CDR3 region has 13 residues. The trim removed 0 bases at V and 10 bases at J, leaving 6 bases unmatched. Written as DNA, the CDR3 is TGTGCCATCAGTGAGTCGGGACAGCTATCCCAGTACTTC. This codes for CAISESGQLSQYF.

The chain joins TRBV2 to TRBJ2-1; 7 nucleotides match TRBD2. The CDR3 sequence is 15 residues long. Germline CDR1 and CDR2: SNHLY and FYNNEI. V dropped 1 base and J dropped 6; count of bases not matched to a gene: 6. The CDR3 DNA follows: TGTGCCAGCAGTGAAGTAGCGGGTGCCCCCAATGAGCAGTTCTTC. This sequence encodes CASSEVAGAPNEQFF.

This chain links TRBV5-1 with TRBJ2-2; TRBD2 matches 9 bases. Germline V lookup: CDR1 SGHRS, CDR2 YFSETQ. Unmatched junction bases numbered 4, after V lost 7 bases and J lost 0 bases. The CDR3 runs to 15 residues. This CDR3 reads CASGLAGTNTGELFF. In nucleotides, the CDR3 is TGCGCCAGCGGGCTAGCGGGGACGAACACCGGGGAGCTGTTTTTT.

The chain couples TRBV6-5 to TRBJ1-2; D may be TRBD1 (5 bases). The CDR3 runs to 12 residues. Germline CDR1 is MNHEY and CDR2 is SVGAGI. Trimming took 11 bases from V and 8 from J, leaving 18 bases between them. The CDR3 nucleotides are TGTGCCCCCCAGGGCAGAGTTGGCGGCTACACCTTC. Translated: CAPQGRVGGYTF.

The chain has TRBV6-5 and TRBJ1-1; a weak D match, TRBD1 (5 bases). V was cut by 6 bases and J by 1 base, with 15 bases left in between. Germline loops: CDR1 MNHEY, CDR2 SVGAGI. The CDR3 is made up of 15 amino acids. The DNA for the CDR3 is TGTGCCAGCAGCCCTACGCGGGGCACGAACACTGAAGCTTTCTTT. This sequence encodes CASSPTRGTNTEAFF.

This sequence joins TRBV7-2 and TRBJ2-2; TRBD1 is a possible D gene (6 bases). The length of the CDR3 is 15 residues. The germline V gene has CDR1 SGHTA and CDR2 FQGNSA. V was trimmed by 7 bases and J by 6 bases, leaving 18 bases between them. The DNA for the CDR3 is TGTGCCAGCACCCTACGTGGGGGCGCCGCCGGGGAGCTGTTTTTT. Its translation: CASTLRGGAAGELFF.

CDR3 sequence (DNA): TGTGCCATCAGTGAGTTCGGACTTAACGAGCAGTTCTTC. The encoded protein is CAISEFGLNEQFF. The chain couples TRBV10-3 to TRBJ2-1, with TRBD2 as a possible D gene (5 bases). The V and J ends lost 1 base and 10 bases respectively, with 11 bases between them. There are 13 residues in the CDR3. The germline gives CDR1 ENHRY, CDR2 SYGVKD.

Concerning this clone: This sample includes further DNA sequences coding for the same CDR3. The chain links TRBV5-6 to TRBJ2-2; 8 bases map to TRBD1. V was clipped by 4 bases and J by 1 base; unmatched bases: 3. CDR1 is SGHDT and CDR2 is YYEEEE in the germline V gene. This CDR3 spans 15 amino acids. The chain's CDR3 is CASSTGTGNTGELFF. CDR3 nucleotides: TGTGCCAGCAGCACCGGGACAGGGAACACCGGGGAGCTGTTTTTT.

Of note for this clone: Germline is not matched at one junction end, which may reflect a read error. This chain connects TRBV7-9 to TRBJ2-1; D is perhaps TRBD1 (5 bases). CDR3 length: 16 residues. The germline V gene has CDR1 SEHNR and CDR2 FQNEAQ (reference sequence). The CDR3 bases are TGTGCCAGCAGCATAGCATGGACACTCCTCGGGAATGAGCAGTTCTTC. Protein: CASSIAWTLLGNEQFF.

The chain employs TRBV2 and TRBJ1-6, with unresolved D. The germline CDR1 and CDR2 sequences are SNHLY and FYNNEI. V lost 5 bases to trimming and J lost 11 bases, with 16 bases between them. The length of the CDR3 is 14 residues. The CDR3 region is CASSPGPYIAPLHF. The CDR3 DNA sequence: TGTGCCAGCAGTCCAGGTCCTTATATCGCACCCCTCCACTTT.

This chain links TRBV5-1 with TRBJ2-1; D unresolved. This CDR3 spans 14 amino acids. Germline V gene lookup returns CDR1 SGHRS and CDR2 YFSETQ. V gave up 4 bases and J gave up 6 bases, with 14 bases separating them. The CDR3 region has the DNA TGCGCCAGCAGCCTCCGTTCCCTAGTCAATGAGCAGTTCTTC. It specifies CASSLRSLVNEQFF.

This chain connects TRBV5-6 to TRBJ2-3; 9 nucleotides match TRBD2. The germline CDR1 and CDR2 sequences are SGHDT and YYEEEE. CDR3 size: 18 residues. The trim removed 3 bases at V and 5 bases at J, leaving 16 bases unmatched. In nucleotides, the CDR3 is TGTGCCAGCAGCTACTCGGCTACAGCGGGAGGTAACGGAGATACGCAGTATTTT. Translating it yields CASSYSATAGGNGDTQYF.

The genes are TRBV7-9 and TRBJ2-1, with 10 positions matching TRBD2. J lost 4 bases, V lost 5 bases, and 8 bases had no gene match. The germline V gene encodes CDR1 SEHNR and CDR2 FQNEAQ (reference sequence). This CDR3 region has 16 residues. The CDR3 nucleotides are TGTGCCAGCAGCCCGACCGGGACTAGCGCTTACAATGAGCAGTTCTTC. Translated, it gives CASSPTGTSAYNEQFF.

The genes are TRBV4-3 and TRBJ2-2; 9 bases are shared with TRBD1. V dropped 6 bases and J dropped 2; count of bases not matched to a gene: 7. The CDR3 sequence is 16 residues long. Germline V gene lookup returns CDR1 LGHNA and CDR2 YSLEER. CDR3 sequence reads: CASRGGDRDNTGELFF. The CDR3 DNA sequence: TGCGCCAGCAGGGGAGGGGACAGGGATAACACCGGGGAGCTGTTTTTT.

This sequence joins TRBV27 and TRBJ2-1, with a possible D match to TRBD2 (6 bases). V dropped 6 bases and J dropped 8 bases, with 17 bases sitting between them. The CDR3 runs to 14 residues. Per the germline V gene, CDR1 is MNHEY and CDR2 is SMNVEV (reference sequence). The CDR3 spells CASSPRRRDYEQFF. As DNA, the CDR3 is TGTGCCAGCAGCCCCAGGAGGAGGGACTATGAGCAGTTCTTC.

The chain couples TRBV2 to TRBJ1-1; D gene ambiguous. V was pared by 6 bases and J by 0 bases, with 5 bases between. This CDR3 contains 12 residues. The germline gives CDR1 SNHLY, CDR2 FYNNEI. The CDR3 protein is CASRRMNTEAFF. CDR3 DNA: TGTGCCAGCAGGCGGATGAACACTGAAGCTTTCTTT.

The J gene is TRBJ1-2, the V gene TRBV29-1, with a possible D match to TRBD1 (5 bases). The ends were cut back, 8 bases at V and 3 bases at J, with 13 bases in the middle. The germline V gene has CDR1 SQVTM and CDR2 ANQGSEA. The CDR3 runs 12 residues. This CDR3 reads CSTDRGDYGYTF. In DNA, the CDR3 is TGCAGCACGGATAGGGGTGACTATGGCTACACCTTC. Full variable domain (remainder filled in from reference TRBV29-1 and TRBJ1-2): SAVISQKPSRDICQRGTSLTIQCQVDSQVTMMFWYRQQPGQSLTLIATANQGSEATYESGFVIDKFPISRPNLTFSTLTVSNMSPEDSSIYLCSTDRGDYGYTFGSGTRLTVV.

The chain links TRBV5-1 to TRBJ2-7, with 9 bases identical to TRBD2. Losses at the gene ends were 0 bases for V and 5 bases for J; bases not matched to a gene: 21. This CDR3 spans 20 amino acids. Germline CDR1 and CDR2: SGHRS and YFSETQ. CDR3: CASSLGVRMISGSSRNEQYF. For the CDR3, the DNA is TGCGCCAGCAGCTTGGGGGTGAGGATGATTAGCGGGAGTTCTAGAAACGAGCAGTACTTC.

This clone was recorded only once. The chain recombines TRBV9 with TRBJ1-3; 9 nucleotides match TRBD1. V lost 5 bases, J lost 3 bases, and 9 bases stayed unmatched. The CDR3 has 16 residues. CDR1 is SGDLS and CDR2 is YYNGEE in the germline V gene. The CDR3 DNA follows: TGTGCCAGCAGTTTGACAGGGGGTGTGAGTGGAAACACCATATATTTT. As protein: CASSLTGGVSGNTIYF.

The rearrangement links TRBV15 to TRBJ1-2; D gene uncertain. V was trimmed by 0 bases and J by 1 base, leaving 9 bases between them. CDR1 LNHNV and CDR2 YYDKDF come from the germline V gene (reference sequence). The CDR3 length is 15 residues. The CDR3 protein is CATSRDLQLNYGYTF. The DNA of the CDR3 is TGTGCCACCAGCAGAGACTTGCAACTTAACTATGGCTACACCTTC.

The chain carries TRBV7-9 and TRBJ1-1; TRBD1 agrees at 11 bases. The length of the CDR3 is 15 residues. The germline CDR1 and CDR2 sequences are SEHNR and FQNEAQ (reference sequence). J lost 6 bases, V lost 3 bases, and 6 bases had no gene match. The CDR3 is CASSFPGQGEAEAFF. The CDR3 nucleotides read TGTGCCAGCAGCTTTCCGGGACAGGGGGAGGCTGAAGCTTTCTTT.